These T cell receptor beta chains were read from a single sample in a study of neoadjuvant anti-PD-1 for oral cavity cancer. The assay was immunoSEQ multiplex PCR, and TCRdb's table has in-frame clones only and misses some. The sample yields over 15,000 clones, approximately 71% seen once. Sequencing used PBMCs, obtained before nivolumab (anti-PD-1) treatment. The source of these receptors is a person between 35 and 79 years old with oral cavity squamous cell carcinoma. Both conserved end residues are part of each CDR3. The D gene is left open where the match is weak. Only part of the rows carry a size: once, few, many, or a class if the clone is expanded.

v_call: TRBV2
j_call: TRBJ2-7
clone_size: NA
d_call: NA
cdr3_length: 18
cdr3_aa: CASSLLKGGLDRNYEQYF
cdr3_nt: TGTGCCAGCAGTCTACTCAAAGGGGGACTTGATCGGAATTACGAGCAGTACTTC

v_call: TRBV9
j_call: TRBJ1-5
clone_size: few
d_call: NA
cdr3_length: 14
cdr3_aa: CASSVGGVSQPQHF
cdr3_nt: TGTGCCAGCAGCGTAGGGGGGGTCTCCCAGCCCCAGCATTTT

v_call: TRBV2
j_call: TRBJ2-1
clone_size: NA
d_call: NA
cdr3_length: 12
cdr3_aa: CAIPGVSGEQFF
cdr3_nt: TGTGCCATCCCGGGGGTCTCGGGTGAGCAGTTCTTC

v_call: TRBV19
j_call: TRBJ2-2
clone_size: NA
d_call: TRBD1
cdr3_length: 15
cdr3_aa: CASGTGNERTGELFF
cdr3_nt: TGTGCCAGTGGGACAGGGAACGAAAGGACCGGGGAGCTGTTTTTT

v_call: TRBV4-1
j_call: TRBJ2-1
clone_size: NA
d_call: NA
cdr3_length: 15
cdr3_aa: CASSHGTLRTNEQFF
cdr3_nt: TGCGCCAGCAGCCATGGGACTCTCCGTACCAATGAGCAGTTCTTC

v_call: TRBV29-1
j_call: TRBJ2-5
clone_size: NA
d_call: NA
cdr3_length: 16
cdr3_aa: CSVGQVSGAFQETQYF
cdr3_nt: TGCAGCGTTGGGCAGGTCTCCGGGGCCTTCCAAGAGACCCAGTACTTC

v_call: TRBV10-3
j_call: TRBJ1-1
clone_size: once
d_call: NA
cdr3_length: 13
cdr3_aa: CAISETPNTEAFF
cdr3_nt: TGTGCCATCAGTGAGACACCGAACACTGAAGCTTTCTTT

v_call: TRBV6-5
j_call: TRBJ2-7
clone_size: NA
d_call: NA
cdr3_length: 13
cdr3_aa: CASSYEVRGEQYF
cdr3_nt: TGTGCCAGCAGTTACGAGGTCCGGGGCGAGCAGTACTTC

v_call: TRBV10-3
j_call: TRBJ1-5
clone_size: few
d_call: NA
cdr3_length: 14
cdr3_aa: CAISDEGWNQPQHF
cdr3_nt: TGTGCCATCAGTGACGAGGGGTGGAATCAGCCCCAGCATTTT

v_call: TRBV5-6
j_call: TRBJ1-1
clone_size: NA
d_call: NA
cdr3_length: 13
cdr3_aa: CASTHERDTEAFF
cdr3_nt: TGTGCCAGCACCCATGAAAGGGACACTGAAGCTTTCTTT

v_call: TRBV5-1
j_call: TRBJ2-5
clone_size: NA
d_call: NA
cdr3_length: 13
cdr3_aa: CASSSPGTSTQYF
cdr3_nt: TGCGCCAGCAGCTCCCCCGGGACTTCCACCCAGTACTTC

v_call: TRBV6-1
j_call: TRBJ1-1
clone_size: NA
d_call: NA
cdr3_length: 14
cdr3_aa: CASSPHTGNTEAFF
cdr3_nt: TGTGCCAGCAGTCCTCATACAGGGAACACTGAAGCTTTCTTT

v_call: TRBV11-2
j_call: TRBJ2-7
clone_size: NA
d_call: NA
cdr3_length: 14
cdr3_aa: CASSLGFANYEQYF
cdr3_nt: TGTGCCAGCAGCTTAGGTTTCGCGAACTACGAGCAGTACTTC

v_call: TRBV13
j_call: TRBJ1-3
clone_size: NA
d_call: TRBD1
cdr3_length: 16
cdr3_aa: CASSLGQGSSGNTIYF
cdr3_nt: TGTGCCAGCAGCCTCGGACAGGGTTCCTCTGGAAACACCATATATTTT

v_call: TRBV5-1
j_call: TRBJ2-1
clone_size: few
d_call: NA
cdr3_length: 14
cdr3_aa: CASSLGGSYNEQFF
cdr3_nt: TGCGCCAGCAGCTTGGGGGGGTCCTACAATGAGCAGTTCTTC

v_call: TRBV15
j_call: TRBJ1-5
clone_size: few
d_call: TRBD1
cdr3_length: 16
cdr3_aa: CATSIRTGTYYQPQHF
cdr3_nt: TGTGCCACCAGCATCCGGACAGGAACGTACTATCAGCCCCAGCATTTT

v_call: TRBV29-1
j_call: TRBJ1-2
clone_size: NA
d_call: NA
cdr3_length: 13
cdr3_aa: CSVESEGWYGYTF
cdr3_nt: TGCAGCGTTGAAAGCGAAGGCTGGTATGGCTACACCTTC

v_call: TRBV7-3
j_call: TRBJ1-1
clone_size: few
d_call: NA
cdr3_length: 16
cdr3_aa: CASSLLADSLNTEAFF
cdr3_nt: TGTGCCAGCAGCTTATTGGCCGACAGCCTGAACACTGAAGCTTTCTTT

v_call: TRBV14
j_call: TRBJ1-2
clone_size: few
d_call: NA
cdr3_length: 13
cdr3_aa: CASSQDRRYGYTF
cdr3_nt: TGTGCCAGCAGCCAAGATCGGCGCTATGGCTACACCTTC

v_call: TRBV9
j_call: TRBJ1-5
clone_size: NA
d_call: NA
cdr3_length: 13
cdr3_aa: CASSVAENQPQHF
cdr3_nt: TGTGCCAGCAGCGTAGCAGAGAATCAGCCCCAGCATTTT

v_call: TRBV28
j_call: TRBJ2-6
clone_size: NA
d_call: NA
cdr3_length: 16
cdr3_aa: CASTLKGGSGANVLTF
cdr3_nt: TGTGCCAGCACTCTTAAGGGCGGTTCTGGGGCCAACGTCCTGACTTTC

v_call: TRBV19
j_call: TRBJ1-2
clone_size: NA
d_call: TRBD1
cdr3_length: 15
cdr3_aa: CASSRPLTGDYGYTF
cdr3_nt: TGTGCCAGTAGTAGGCCCCTGACAGGGGACTATGGCTACACCTTC

v_call: TRBV4-1
j_call: TRBJ2-3
clone_size: NA
d_call: NA
cdr3_length: 14
cdr3_aa: CASSQDGSTDTQYF
cdr3_nt: TGCGCCAGCAGCCAAGATGGAAGCACAGATACGCAGTATTTT

v_call: TRBV10-2
j_call: TRBJ2-6
clone_size: NA
d_call: NA
cdr3_length: 15
cdr3_aa: CASSDGTRVSNVLTF
cdr3_nt: TGCGCCAGCAGTGACGGGACCCGCGTCTCCAACGTCCTGACTTTC

v_call: TRBV6-5
j_call: TRBJ2-5
clone_size: NA
d_call: NA
cdr3_length: 15
cdr3_aa: CASSSDHLGVETQYF
cdr3_nt: TGTGCCAGCAGTTCGGACCATCTGGGGGTGGAGACCCAGTACTTC

v_call: TRBV4-1
j_call: TRBJ2-5
clone_size: NA
d_call: NA
cdr3_length: 14
cdr3_aa: CASSQEPWQETQYF
cdr3_nt: TGCGCCAGCAGCCAAGAACCGTGGCAAGAGACCCAGTACTTC

v_call: TRBV6-6
j_call: TRBJ1-4
clone_size: NA
d_call: NA
cdr3_length: 16
cdr3_aa: CASSLVQGATNEKLFF
cdr3_nt: TGTGCCAGCAGCCTCGTACAGGGTGCAACTAATGAAAAACTGTTTTTT

v_call: TRBV30
j_call: TRBJ1-1
clone_size: NA
d_call: NA
cdr3_length: 13
cdr3_aa: CAWQFQLNTEAFF
cdr3_nt: TGTGCCTGGCAATTTCAGTTGAACACTGAAGCTTTCTTT

v_call: TRBV11-3
j_call: TRBJ2-1
clone_size: few
d_call: TRBD2
cdr3_length: 12
cdr3_aa: CASSARAGEQFF
cdr3_nt: TGTGCCAGCAGCGCCCGAGCGGGAGAGCAGTTCTTC

v_call: TRBV30
j_call: TRBJ1-1
clone_size: few
d_call: NA
cdr3_length: 14
cdr3_aa: CAWRITGVGTEAFF
cdr3_nt: TGTGCCTGGAGAATTACGGGGGTTGGGACTGAAGCTTTCTTT

v_call: TRBV19
j_call: TRBJ2-6
clone_size: NA
d_call: NA
cdr3_length: 15
cdr3_aa: CASREGVSGANVLTF
cdr3_nt: TGTGCCAGTAGAGAGGGGGTCTCTGGGGCCAACGTCCTGACTTTC

v_call: TRBV6-1
j_call: TRBJ2-6
clone_size: NA
d_call: NA
cdr3_length: 18
cdr3_aa: CASSARAGRTSGANVLTF
cdr3_nt: TGTGCCAGCAGTGCCCGGGCAGGGAGAACCTCTGGGGCCAACGTCCTGACTTTC

v_call: TRBV5-5
j_call: TRBJ2-7
clone_size: NA
d_call: TRBD1
cdr3_length: 15
cdr3_aa: CASSPTGTGEGEQYF
cdr3_nt: TGTGCCAGCAGCCCGACCGGGACAGGGGAGGGCGAGCAGTACTTC

v_call: TRBV5-6
j_call: TRBJ2-5
clone_size: NA
d_call: NA
cdr3_length: 14
cdr3_aa: CASSSPRQTETQYF
cdr3_nt: TGTGCCAGCAGCTCACCCCGACAGACAGAGACCCAGTACTTC

v_call: TRBV6-6
j_call: TRBJ1-1
clone_size: NA
d_call: TRBD1
cdr3_length: 15
cdr3_aa: CASSYGDRLGSEAFF
cdr3_nt: TGTGCCAGCAGTTATGGGGACAGGTTAGGATCTGAAGCTTTCTTT

v_call: TRBV14
j_call: TRBJ1-1
clone_size: NA
d_call: TRBD1
cdr3_length: 15
cdr3_aa: CASSPTDRFYTEAFF
cdr3_nt: TGTGCCAGCAGCCCCACGGACAGGTTTTACACTGAAGCTTTCTTT

v_call: TRBV6-5
j_call: TRBJ1-4
clone_size: NA
d_call: NA
cdr3_length: 15
cdr3_aa: CASSYGGTENEKLFF
cdr3_nt: TGTGCCAGCAGTTATGGGGGGACGGAGAATGAAAAACTGTTTTTT

v_call: TRBV30
j_call: TRBJ2-5
clone_size: NA
d_call: TRBD1
cdr3_length: 15
cdr3_aa: CAWSVWTGSQETQYF
cdr3_nt: TGTGCCTGGAGTGTCTGGACAGGGTCCCAAGAGACCCAGTACTTC

v_call: TRBV5-1
j_call: TRBJ2-7
clone_size: NA
d_call: NA
cdr3_length: 15
cdr3_aa: CASSPGWGDLYEQYF
cdr3_nt: TGCGCCAGCAGCCCTGGGTGGGGGGATCTCTACGAGCAGTACTTC

v_call: TRBV11-2
j_call: TRBJ2-3
clone_size: once
d_call: TRBD2
cdr3_length: 15
cdr3_aa: CASSSAGGATDTQYF
cdr3_nt: TGTGCCAGCAGCTCCGCGGGAGGCGCCACAGATACGCAGTATTTT

v_call: TRBV5-1
j_call: TRBJ2-7
clone_size: NA
d_call: TRBD1
cdr3_length: 15
cdr3_aa: CASSVGRRGLNEQYF
cdr3_nt: TGCGCCAGCAGCGTGGGCCGCAGGGGGCTGAACGAGCAGTACTTC

v_call: TRBV7-2
j_call: TRBJ2-7
clone_size: NA
d_call: TRBD2
cdr3_length: 16
cdr3_aa: CASSSSSSGSRYEQYF
cdr3_nt: TGTGCCAGCAGCTCTTCCTCTAGCGGGAGTCGGTACGAGCAGTACTTC

v_call: TRBV5-6
j_call: TRBJ2-3
clone_size: NA
d_call: NA
cdr3_length: 14
cdr3_aa: CASSFGRNTDTQYF
cdr3_nt: TGTGCCAGCAGCTTTGGACGAAACACAGATACGCAGTATTTT

v_call: TRBV6-6
j_call: TRBJ2-1
clone_size: NA
d_call: NA
cdr3_length: 10
cdr3_aa: CASSYSEQFF
cdr3_nt: TGTGCCAGCAGTTACAGCGAGCAGTTCTTC

v_call: TRBV6-1
j_call: TRBJ2-7
clone_size: NA
d_call: NA
cdr3_length: 13
cdr3_aa: CASSGGWTYEQYF
cdr3_nt: TGTGCCAGCAGTGGGGGTTGGACCTACGAGCAGTACTTC

v_call: TRBV4-1
j_call: TRBJ1-2
clone_size: NA
d_call: NA
cdr3_length: 12
cdr3_aa: CASSQGQYGYTF
cdr3_nt: TGCGCCAGCAGCCAAGGGCAGTATGGCTACACCTTC

v_call: TRBV7-9
j_call: TRBJ1-2
clone_size: NA
d_call: NA
cdr3_length: 13
cdr3_aa: CASSLDPIYGYTF
cdr3_nt: TGTGCCAGCAGCTTAGACCCCATATATGGCTACACCTTC

v_call: TRBV27
j_call: TRBJ2-7
clone_size: NA
d_call: NA
cdr3_length: 13
cdr3_aa: CASSLGQSYEQYF
cdr3_nt: TGTGCCAGCAGTTTAGGACAGTCCTACGAGCAGTACTTC

v_call: TRBV19
j_call: TRBJ2-3
clone_size: NA
d_call: TRBD1
cdr3_length: 16
cdr3_aa: CASSLKRDRYTDTQYF
cdr3_nt: TGTGCCAGTAGTCTTAAAAGGGACAGGTACACAGATACGCAGTATTTT

v_call: TRBV15
j_call: TRBJ2-7
clone_size: NA
d_call: NA
cdr3_length: 15
cdr3_aa: CATSRDKRAWDEQYF
cdr3_nt: TGTGCCACCAGCAGAGATAAGAGGGCCTGGGACGAGCAGTACTTC

v_call: TRBV14
j_call: TRBJ2-2
clone_size: NA
d_call: TRBD2
cdr3_length: 20
cdr3_aa: CASSQEPLRLAAYNTGELFF
cdr3_nt: TGTGCCAGCAGCCAAGAACCCTTAAGACTAGCGGCCTATAACACCGGGGAGCTGTTTTTT

v_call: TRBV10-2
j_call: TRBJ2-7
clone_size: few
d_call: TRBD2
cdr3_length: 12
cdr3_aa: CASWTSGYEQYF
cdr3_nt: TGCGCCTCCTGGACTAGCGGCTACGAGCAGTACTTC

v_call: TRBV2
j_call: TRBJ2-2
clone_size: NA
d_call: NA
cdr3_length: 11
cdr3_aa: CASAEVGELFF
cdr3_nt: TGTGCCAGCGCGGAGGTCGGGGAGCTGTTTTTT

v_call: TRBV9
j_call: TRBJ2-3
clone_size: NA
d_call: NA
cdr3_length: 12
cdr3_aa: CASSVGRDTQYF
cdr3_nt: TGTGCCAGCAGCGTAGGAAGGGATACGCAGTATTTT

v_call: TRBV6-5
j_call: TRBJ2-2
clone_size: NA
d_call: TRBD2
cdr3_length: 15
cdr3_aa: CASSPGREGIGELFF
cdr3_nt: TGTGCCAGCAGTCCGGGGAGGGAGGGGATCGGGGAGCTGTTTTTT

v_call: TRBV30
j_call: TRBJ1-5
clone_size: NA
d_call: NA
cdr3_length: 13
cdr3_aa: CAWTYSPGQPQHF
cdr3_nt: TGTGCCTGGACCTACTCCCCAGGGCAGCCCCAGCATTTT

v_call: TRBV30
j_call: TRBJ2-2
clone_size: NA
d_call: NA
cdr3_length: 12
cdr3_aa: CAWSWTNGELFF
cdr3_nt: TGTGCCTGGAGTTGGACGAACGGGGAGCTGTTTTTT

v_call: TRBV9
j_call: TRBJ2-7
clone_size: NA
d_call: NA
cdr3_length: 12
cdr3_aa: CASSPGSPEQYF
cdr3_nt: TGTGCCAGCAGCCCAGGGAGCCCCGAGCAGTACTTC

v_call: TRBV25-1
j_call: TRBJ1-1
clone_size: NA
d_call: NA
cdr3_length: 14
cdr3_aa: CASNTGTTNTEAFF
cdr3_nt: TGTGCCAGCAATACAGGTACTACGAACACTGAAGCTTTCTTT